Included here is one T cell receptor beta chain sequence, with context. The data derive from a study of blood T cell repertoires in COVID-19. CDR3 length: 13 residues. Between the trimmed V and J ends, which lost 7 bases and 11 bases, there was a span of 21 bases. Germline loops: CDR1 SGHNT, CDR2 YYREEE (reference sequence). Enrolled through a virtual design, the participants were between roughly 18 and 95 years of age and came from about two dozen US areas. In assigning cohorts, the study relied on participant-reported clinical history. Sequencing was performed with immunoSEQ multiplex PCR; in TCRdb, only in-frame clones are kept and a portion is missing. Here the sample spans 210,000 or so clones, over 75% being singletons.

Sequenced material: PBMCs or T cells enriched from blood (not recorded which). This sequence originates from a young man with acute COVID-19. The chain is built from TRBV5-4 and TRBJ1-1, with D perhaps TRBD1 (5 bases). The CDR3, as DNA: TGTGCCAGCCAGCCGGGGGGTAGCTTGCTGGCTTTCTTT. Its protein product is CASQPGGSLLAFF.